The 26 T cell receptor beta chains reported below all come from one sample, sequenced in a study of blood T cell repertoires in COVID-19. TCRdb's table, derived via immunoSEQ multiplex PCR, lists solely in-frame clones and lacks some. This sample carries under 350,000 clones, 80% to 90% of them seen once, and the ten largest clones take around 4%. The sample comprised PBMCs or T cells enriched from blood (not recorded which). The receptors were sampled from a woman between 40 and 55 years old with acute COVID-19.

V is TRBV4-3 and J is TRBJ2-1, with 8 bases fitting TRBD1. In germline, CDR1 is LGHNA, CDR2 YSLEER. The CDR3 length is 17 residues. Trimming cost V 0 bases and J 6 bases; bases outside gene matches: 10. CDR3 nucleotide sequence: TGCGCCAGCAGCCAAGATTCTCATGGGGACAGGTCCAATGAGCAGTTCTTC. It translates to CASSQDSHGDRSNEQFF.

This clone was counted only a few times. The chain combines TRBV4-3 with TRBJ2-1; 9 bases match TRBD1. Per germline, CDR1 LGHNA and CDR2 YSLEER. The CDR3 extends over 16 amino acids. J lost 10 bases, V lost 0 bases, and 10 bases had no gene match. CDR3 coding DNA: TGCGCCAGCAGCCAAGATCGGGGACAGGGTGGGCGCGAGCAGTTCTTC. Its translation: CASSQDRGQGGREQFF.

V gene TRBV11-2 combines with J gene TRBJ2-2; D possibly corresponds to TRBD1 (5 bases). Germline assignment: CDR1 SGHAT and CDR2 FQNNGV. The V end was cut by 0 bases, the J end by 15 bases, with 8 bases between. This CDR3 has 11 residues. CDR3 sequence (DNA): TGTGCCAGCAGCTTAGACAGGGATTTGTTTTTT. As protein: CASSLDRDLFF.

The chain is built from TRBV2 and TRBJ2-7, with D perhaps matching TRBD1 (8 bases). Germline loops: CDR1 SNHLY, CDR2 FYNNEI. The CDR3 loop spans 13 amino acids. The V end lost 10 bases, the J end lost 6 bases, and 19 bases lay between the germline ends. The CDR3 here is CATADRGGGEQYF. The DNA of the CDR3 is TGTGCCACCGCCGACAGGGGCGGGGGCGAGCAGTACTTC.

J is TRBJ2-3 and V is TRBV20-1; 7 bases line up with TRBD2. V gave up 3 bases and J gave up 3 bases; unmatched junction bases: 9. The CDR3 sequence is 15 residues long. Germline V gene sequence: CDR1 DFQATT, CDR2 SNEGSKA (reference sequence). CDR3 bases: TGCAGTGCTAGTGCCGGTGCCGGGAGGACAGATACGCAGTATTTT. As protein: CSASAGAGRTDTQYF.

Worth noting for this clone: Other DNA sequences in this sample translate to the same CDR3. The CDR3 loop reads CASSPGLAGAGGTDTQYF. The CDR3 DNA sequence: TGTGCCAGCTCACCGGGACTAGCGGGAGCTGGGGGCACAGATACGCAGTATTTT. This chain uses TRBV18 with TRBJ2-3; 14 bases fit TRBD2. CDR1 and CDR2 (germline): KGHSH, LQKENI. The CDR3 is 18 amino acids. Trimming cost V 3 bases and J 1 base; bases outside gene matches: 6.

This chain links TRBV2 with TRBJ1-4; possibly TRBD1 for D (6 bases). V was pared by 7 bases and J by 5 bases, with 14 bases between. From germline, CDR1 is SNHLY and CDR2 FYNNEI. This CDR3 has 14 amino acids. Here the CDR3 reads CASNRDILNEKLFF. The CDR3 DNA is TGTGCCAGCAATCGGGACATACTAAATGAAAAACTGTTTTTT.

The V and J genes are TRBV6-5 and TRBJ2-3; maybe TRBD2 (5 bases). The CDR3 runs to 13 residues. Trimming shortened V by 10 bases and J by 1 base, and 12 bases separated the two germline ends. Germline CDR1 and CDR2: MNHEY and SVGAGI. Written as DNA, the CDR3 is TGTGCCACCCGTAGTAGCGGCACAGATACGCAGTATTTT. This translates into CATRSSGTDTQYF.

On this clone: One end of the junction does not line up with germline, which may come from a read error. The chain links TRBV20-1 to TRBJ2-7; TRBD1 agrees at 7 bases. Looked up from germline, CDR1 is DFQATT and CDR2 is SNEGSKA (reference sequence). The CDR3 covers 11 residues. This chain's CDR3 is CSGRGGDEQYF. CDR3 nucleotides: TGCAGTGGTAGAGGGGGCGACGAGCAGTACTTC.

V usage is TRBV5-4 and J usage is TRBJ2-1; TRBD1 agrees at 9 bases. The germline V gene has CDR1 SGHNT and CDR2 YYREEE (reference sequence). Unmatched junction bases numbered 4, after V lost 2 bases and J lost 7 bases. The CDR3 loop spans 14 amino acids. The CDR3 region is CASSLGQGRNEQFF. For the CDR3, the DNA is TGTGCCAGCAGCTTAGGACAGGGGAGGAATGAGCAGTTCTTC.

J is TRBJ2-6 and V is TRBV28; D might be TRBD2 (6 bases). V was shortened by 5 bases and J by 4 bases, with 15 bases between the two germline ends. The CDR3 consists of 16 residues. CDR1 is MDHEN and CDR2 is SYDVKM in the germline V gene. Here the CDR3 reads CASSPISGVGANVLTF. Written as DNA, the CDR3 is TGTGCCAGCAGTCCAATATCGGGGGTCGGGGCCAACGTCCTGACTTTC.

The chain has TRBV10-2 and TRBJ2-7; 12 nucleotides match TRBD2. There are 15 residues in the CDR3. With V trimmed by 8 bases and J by 6 bases, 11 bases remained unmatched. CDR1 WSHSY and CDR2 SAAADI come from the germline V gene. The CDR3 DNA sequence: TGCGCCAGCCGGACTAGCGGGGCCTACGCGGGCGAGCAGTACTTC. It yields the protein CASRTSGAYAGEQYF.

CDR3 DNA: TGTGCCAGCAGTTCCGAGAGACAGTCTAAAGCTTTCTTT. Encoded protein: CASSSERQSKAFF. The chain carries TRBV27 and TRBJ1-1, with D maybe TRBD1 (5 bases). The CDR3 has 13 amino acids. Germline CDR1 MNHEY, CDR2 SMNVEV (reference sequence). The V gene lost 4 bases and the J gene lost 9 bases, with 15 bases spanning the gap.

V and J are TRBV13 and TRBJ1-2, with D perhaps TRBD1 (6 bases). Trimming pared 2 bases from V and 7 bases from J, leaving 17 bases between. Germline CDR1 PRHDT, CDR2 FYEKMQ (reference sequence). The CDR3 is made up of 15 amino acids. The CDR3 loop reads CASSLIVGGSGGYTF. The CDR3 DNA follows: TGTGCCAGCAGCTTAATAGTAGGGGGATCGGGTGGCTACACCTTC. The full variable domain, rest sourced from reference TRBV13 and TRBJ1-2, is AAGVIQSPRHLIKEKRETATLKCYPIPRHDTVYWYQQGPGQDPQFLISFYEKMQSDKGSIPDRFSAQQFSDYHSELNMSSLELGDSALYFCASSLIVGGSGGYTFGSGTRLTVV.

The V and J genes are TRBV5-1 and TRBJ1-6; D is possibly TRBD1 (5 bases). This CDR3 is built from 13 residues. The V and J ends lost 3 bases and 8 bases respectively, with 9 bases between them. CDR1 SGHRS and CDR2 YFSETQ come from the germline V gene. The CDR3 spells CASSSETDSPLHF. The CDR3 DNA sequence: TGCGCCAGCAGCTCGGAGACAGATTCACCCCTCCACTTT.

This chain connects TRBV5-1 to TRBJ2-1; 11 nucleotides align to TRBD2. This CDR3 is built from 16 residues. V shed 2 bases and J 3 bases; nucleotides not matched to a gene: 4. The germline V gene has CDR1 SGHRS and CDR2 YFSETQ. As DNA, the CDR3 is TGCGCCAGCAGCTTTTTAACTAGCGGGGGCTACAATGAGCAGTTCTTC. Translation gives CASSFLTSGGYNEQFF.

Only a few counts were recorded for this clone. The chain couples TRBV6-5 to TRBJ1-2; possibly TRBD1 for D (5 bases). Germline CDR1 reads MNHEY; CDR2 reads SVGAGI. The CDR3 loop spans 13 amino acids. The V gene lost 6 bases and the J gene lost 4 bases, with 12 bases spanning the gap. This CDR3 reads CASSPTGPYGYTF. CDR3 in DNA: TGTGCCAGCAGCCCCACAGGCCCCTATGGCTACACCTTC.

This chain connects TRBV5-8 to TRBJ1-5; D gene ambiguous. CDR1 and CDR2 (germline): SGHTS, YDEGEE. V shed 3 bases and J shed 6 bases, with 13 bases lying between them. The CDR3 covers 14 residues. The CDR3 region has the DNA TGTGCCAGCAGCTCCTTATACGCCAGTCAGCCCCAGCATTTT. Translating gives CASSSLYASQPQHF.

This rearrangement joins TRBV7-6 to TRBJ2-2; 10 nucleotides match TRBD1. Germline V gives CDR1 SGHVS, CDR2 FNYEAQ. V lost 5 bases, J lost 4 bases, and 4 bases stayed unmatched. This CDR3 is 15 amino acids long. CDR3 DNA: TGTGCCAGCAGCAGTTGGGACAGGGGCACCGGGGAGCTGTTTTTT. Translated, it gives CASSSWDRGTGELFF.

The V gene is TRBV25-1, the J gene TRBJ2-1, with TRBD2 as a possible D gene (6 bases). This CDR3 comprises 15 residues. Trimming shortened V by 2 bases and J by 2 bases, and 10 bases separated the two germline ends. From germline, CDR1 is MGHDK and CDR2 SYGVNS. The CDR3 sequence is CASSENGRAYNEQFF. The DNA for the CDR3 is TGTGCCAGCAGTGAAAACGGGAGAGCCTACAATGAGCAGTTCTTC.

The V call is TRBV10-3, the J call TRBJ1-1; the D gene is possibly TRBD1 (6 bases). The V gene lost 2 bases and the J gene lost 0 bases, with 7 bases spanning the gap. The V gene's germline CDR1 is ENHRY and CDR2 SYGVKD. The CDR3 is 14 amino acids. CDR3 sequence: CAISEGQMNTEAFF. The CDR3 DNA reads TGTGCCATCAGTGAGGGACAGATGAACACTGAAGCTTTCTTT.

The table lists this clone with a few counts. This chain joins TRBV5-1 and TRBJ2-2; 9 nucleotides match TRBD1. This CDR3 has 15 amino acids. Losses at the gene ends were 1 base for V and 5 bases for J; bases not matched to a gene: 3. Germline loops: CDR1 SGHRS, CDR2 YFSETQ. DNA of the CDR3: TGCGCCAGCAGCTTGACAGGGGGCGAAACCGGGGAGCTGTTTTTT. Translating it yields CASSLTGGETGELFF. Variable domain in full (rest from reference TRBV5-1 and TRBJ2-2): KAGVTQTPRYLIKTRGQQVTLSCSPISGHRSVSWYQQTPGQGLQFLFEYFSETQRNKGNFPGRFSGRQFSNSRSEMNVSTLELGDSALYLCASSLTGGETGELFFGEGSRLTVL.

Comments on this clone: At one boundary the junction diverges from the germline segment, which might be a read error. V is TRBV3-1 (or the pseudogene TRBV3-2) and J is TRBJ1-1, with D perhaps TRBD1 (5 bases). The germline gives CDR1 LGHDT, CDR2 YNNKEL (reference sequence). CDR3 length: 12 residues. CDR3 loop: CASSQDGRASYF. DNA of the CDR3: TGTGCCAGCAGCCAAGATGGCAGGGCTTCCTACTTT.

This clone was seen a single time. The chain is built from TRBV6-6 and TRBJ1-5; D is perhaps TRBD1 (5 bases). V was cut by 0 bases and J by 11 bases, with 17 bases left in between. CDR3 length: 15 amino acids. CDR1 is MNHNY and CDR2 is SVGAGI in the germline V gene (reference sequence). Written as DNA, the CDR3 is TGTGCCAGCAGTTACTCGAATAGACCGCCCAGGGCCCAGCATTTT. This gives the protein CASSYSNRPPRAQHF.

This chain links TRBV10-1 with TRBJ1-5, with TRBD1 identical over 7 bases. Germline CDR1 and CDR2: WNHNN and SYGVQD (reference sequence). After removal of 6 bases from V and 4 bases from J, the junction contained 3 bases not matched to a gene. The CDR3 contains 13 residues. Written as DNA, the CDR3 is TGCGCCAGCAGGGTGACAGGGAATCAGCCCCAGCATTTT. Its translation: CASRVTGNQPQHF.

The V call is TRBV7-2, the J call TRBJ2-7, with 9 nucleotides matching TRBD1. The germline gives CDR1 SGHTA, CDR2 FQGNSA. With 1 base clipped from V and 3 bases from J, the junction kept 4 bases outside the gene matches. The CDR3 runs to 15 residues. The CDR3 DNA is TGTGCCAGCAGCTTAGAGGACAGGGGACTCTACGAGCAGTACTTC. Amino acids: CASSLEDRGLYEQYF.